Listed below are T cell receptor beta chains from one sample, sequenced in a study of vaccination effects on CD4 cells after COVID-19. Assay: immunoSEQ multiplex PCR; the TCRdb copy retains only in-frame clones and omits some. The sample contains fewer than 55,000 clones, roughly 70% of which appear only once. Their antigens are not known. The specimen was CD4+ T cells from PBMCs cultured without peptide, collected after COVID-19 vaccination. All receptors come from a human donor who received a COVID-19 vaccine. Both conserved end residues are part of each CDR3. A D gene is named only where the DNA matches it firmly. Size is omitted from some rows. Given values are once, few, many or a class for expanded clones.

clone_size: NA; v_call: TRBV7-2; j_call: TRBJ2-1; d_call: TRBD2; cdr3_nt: TGTGCCAGCAGCTTCTTGGCAGGGAGGGGTGAGCAGTTCTTC; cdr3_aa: CASSFLAGRGEQFF
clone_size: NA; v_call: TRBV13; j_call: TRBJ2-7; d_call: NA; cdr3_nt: TGTGCCAGCAGCTTGGGGGTCGGAGTGAGCTCCTACGAGCAGTACTTC; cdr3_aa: CASSLGVGVSSYEQYF
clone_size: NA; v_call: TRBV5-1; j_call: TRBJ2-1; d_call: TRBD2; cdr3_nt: TGCGCCAGCAGCTGGCATAGCGGGACCGACAATGAGCAGTTCTTC; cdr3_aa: CASSWHSGTDNEQFF
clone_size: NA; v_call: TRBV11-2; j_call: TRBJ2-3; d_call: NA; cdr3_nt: TGTGCCAGCAGCTGGGGGCAGCGGGACCGGACAGATACGCAGTATTTT; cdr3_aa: CASSWGQRDRTDTQYF
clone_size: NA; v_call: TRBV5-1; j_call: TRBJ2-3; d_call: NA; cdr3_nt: TGCGCCAGCAGGCCGGGAGAGACAGATACGCAGTATTTT; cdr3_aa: CASRPGETDTQYF
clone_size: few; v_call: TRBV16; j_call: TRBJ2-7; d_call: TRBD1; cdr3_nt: TGTGCCAGCAGCCCCTTAGAAGCCGGGACAGTGCTCTACGAGCAGTACTTC; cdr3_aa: CASSPLEAGTVLYEQYF
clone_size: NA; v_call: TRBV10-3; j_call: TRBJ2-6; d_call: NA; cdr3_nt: TGTGCCATCAGTGCTGGCCCTGGGGCCAACGTCCTGACTTTC; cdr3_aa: CAISAGPGANVLTF
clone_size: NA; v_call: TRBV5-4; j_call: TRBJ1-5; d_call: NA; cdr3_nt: TGTGCCAGCAGCCCGGATCCAGGGGCGTTTCAGCCCCAGCATTTT; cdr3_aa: CASSPDPGAFQPQHF
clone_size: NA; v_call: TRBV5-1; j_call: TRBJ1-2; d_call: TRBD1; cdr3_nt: TGCGCCAGCAGCTTGGACCGCACAGGGGGCGAGAGGACCTTC; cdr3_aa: CASSLDRTGGERTF
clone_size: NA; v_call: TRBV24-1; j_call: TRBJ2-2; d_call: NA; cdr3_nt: TGTGCCACCAGTGACCACCGACGGGCGAACACCGGGGAGCTGTTTTTT; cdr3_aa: CATSDHRRANTGELFF
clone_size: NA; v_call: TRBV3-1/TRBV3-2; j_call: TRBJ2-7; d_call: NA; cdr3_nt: TGTGCCAGCAGCCATGGACCCTACGAGCAGTACTTC; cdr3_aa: CASSHGPYEQYF
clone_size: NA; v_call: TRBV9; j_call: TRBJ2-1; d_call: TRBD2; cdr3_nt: TGTGCCAGCAGCGTAGCCCGACACTCGGTCGGTTGGCGGGAGTGGCCCGCCTACAATGAGCAGTTCTTC; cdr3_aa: CASSVARHSVGWREWPAYNEQFF
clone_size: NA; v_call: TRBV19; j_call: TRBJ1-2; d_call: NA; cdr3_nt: TGTGCCAGTACATTTCTTATTAAGGACTATGGCTACACCTTC; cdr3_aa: CASTFLIKDYGYTF
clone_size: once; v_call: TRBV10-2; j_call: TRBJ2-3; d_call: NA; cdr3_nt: TGCGCCACGCATGCTAGTTCTAGCGCTCGTGGCACAGATACGCAGTATTTT; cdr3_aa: CATHASSSARGTDTQYF
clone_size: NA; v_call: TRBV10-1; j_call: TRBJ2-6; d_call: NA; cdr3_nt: TGCGCCAGCAGTGAATATCAGTCCGGACAATCTGGGGCCAACGTCCTGACTTTC; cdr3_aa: CASSEYQSGQSGANVLTF
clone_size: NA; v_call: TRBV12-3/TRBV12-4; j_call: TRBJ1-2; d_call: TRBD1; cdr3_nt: TGTGCCAGCAATCCGGGACAGGGACTCAGCTACACCTTC; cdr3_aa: CASNPGQGLSYTF
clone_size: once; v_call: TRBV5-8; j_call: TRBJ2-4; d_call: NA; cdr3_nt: TGTGCCAGCAGCTCAGGACAGTCAGCCAAAAACATTCAGTACTTC; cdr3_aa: CASSSGQSAKNIQYF
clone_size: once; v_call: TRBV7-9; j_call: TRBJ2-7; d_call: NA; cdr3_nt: TGTGCCAGCAGCTTAGCGTGGGCCGGGGCGGGCTCCTACGAGCAGTACTTC; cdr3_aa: CASSLAWAGAGSYEQYF
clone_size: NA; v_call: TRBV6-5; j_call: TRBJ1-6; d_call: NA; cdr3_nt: TGTGCCAGCAGTTACTCGAAACGTTCGGGTTCACCCCTCCACTTT; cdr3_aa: CASSYSKRSGSPLHF
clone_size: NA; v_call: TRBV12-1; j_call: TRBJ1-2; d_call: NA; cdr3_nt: TGTGCCAGCAGCTTTTCCTCACTCCCCGGGACAGGGGCATACTATGGCTACACCTTC; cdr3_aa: CASSFSSLPGTGAYYGYTF
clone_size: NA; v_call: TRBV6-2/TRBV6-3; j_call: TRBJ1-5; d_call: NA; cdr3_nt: TGTGCCAGCAGTTACTCGTTTTCAGGGAGCAATCAGCCCCAGCATTTT; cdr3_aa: CASSYSFSGSNQPQHF
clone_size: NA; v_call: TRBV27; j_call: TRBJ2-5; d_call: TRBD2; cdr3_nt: TGTGCCAGCGGACAGCGGGAGAGAGAGACCCAGTACTTC; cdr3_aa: CASGQRERETQYF
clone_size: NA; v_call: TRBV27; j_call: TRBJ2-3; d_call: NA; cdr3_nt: TGTGCCAGCTTGCCCGGGCACCCCACAGATACGCAGTATTTT; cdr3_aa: CASLPGHPTDTQYF
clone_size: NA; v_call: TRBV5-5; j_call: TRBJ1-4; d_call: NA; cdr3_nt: TGTGCCAGCCGGGTAATACAGGGCCATGAAAAACTGTTTTTT; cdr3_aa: CASRVIQGHEKLFF
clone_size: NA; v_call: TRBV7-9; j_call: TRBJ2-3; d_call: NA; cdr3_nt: TGTGCCAGCAGACCTAGGATCCTCACAGATACGCAGTATTTT; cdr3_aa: CASRPRILTDTQYF
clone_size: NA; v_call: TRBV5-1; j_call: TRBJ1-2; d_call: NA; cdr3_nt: TGCGCCAGCAGCGGGGGACGGGCCGAGGGCGGCTACACCTTC; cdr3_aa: CASSGGRAEGGYTF
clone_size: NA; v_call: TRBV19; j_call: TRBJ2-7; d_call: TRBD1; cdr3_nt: TGTGCCAGTAGATCCACAGGGGCGTCGTACGAGCAGTACTTC; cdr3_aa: CASRSTGASYEQYF
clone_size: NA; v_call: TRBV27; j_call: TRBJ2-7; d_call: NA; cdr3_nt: TGTGCCAGCAGCTACACCACCCCGCCCTACGAGCAGTACTTC; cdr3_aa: CASSYTTPPYEQYF
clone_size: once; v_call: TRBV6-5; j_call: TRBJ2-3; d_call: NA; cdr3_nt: TGTGCCAGCACCTTGACCGCCCGGGATACGCAGTATTTT; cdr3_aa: CASTLTARDTQYF
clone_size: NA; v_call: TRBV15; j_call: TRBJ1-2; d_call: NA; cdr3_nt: TGTGCCACCAAAGAGGGGAGCACCAACTATGGCTACACCTTC; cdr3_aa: CATKEGSTNYGYTF
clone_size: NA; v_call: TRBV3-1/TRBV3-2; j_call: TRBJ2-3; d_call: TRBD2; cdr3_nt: TGTGCCAGCAGCCTGCGGGGGGGCACAGATACGCAGTATTTT; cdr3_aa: CASSLRGGTDTQYF
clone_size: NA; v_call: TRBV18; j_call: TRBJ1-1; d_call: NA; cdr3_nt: TGTGCCAGCTCACCACTGTCCCGGGGTCAATTGAACACTGAAGCTTTCTTT; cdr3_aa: CASSPLSRGQLNTEAFF
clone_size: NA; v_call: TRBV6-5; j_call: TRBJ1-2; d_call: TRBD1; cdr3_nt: TGTGCCAGCAGTTATCAGACAGGGCCACTCTACTATGGCTACACCTTC; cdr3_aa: CASSYQTGPLYYGYTF
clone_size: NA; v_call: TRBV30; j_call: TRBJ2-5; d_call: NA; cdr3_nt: TGTGCCTGGAGGCCAGGCCCAGGGGCGGAGACCCAGTACTTC; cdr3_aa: CAWRPGPGAETQYF
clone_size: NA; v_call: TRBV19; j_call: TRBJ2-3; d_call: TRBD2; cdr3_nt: TGTGCCAGTAGTATCGGACTAGCGGGGGGCACAGATACGCAGTATTTT; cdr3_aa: CASSIGLAGGTDTQYF
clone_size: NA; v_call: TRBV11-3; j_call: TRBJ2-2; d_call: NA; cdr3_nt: TGTGCCAGCAGCTTTGGAGGGGACACCGGGGAGCTGTTTTTT; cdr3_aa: CASSFGGDTGELFF
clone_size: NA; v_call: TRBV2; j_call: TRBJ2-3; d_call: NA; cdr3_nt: TGTGCCAGCAGTGGACAAGGGAGCACAGATACGCAGTATTTT; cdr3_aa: CASSGQGSTDTQYF
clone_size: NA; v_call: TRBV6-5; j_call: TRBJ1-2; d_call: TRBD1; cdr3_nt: TGTGCCAGCAGTACGGGACAGGGGTTCGATGGCTACACCTTC; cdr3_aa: CASSTGQGFDGYTF